This TCR beta chain comes out of a study of CD8 T cells in Susac syndrome. Study conclusions and caveats: Within Susac syndrome CD4+ T cell repertoires, clonal expansion was not evident.

Trimming shortened V by 5 bases and J by 5 bases, and 12 bases separated the two germline ends. This CDR3 is built from 12 residues. Looked up from germline, CDR1 is GTSNPN and CDR2 is SVGIG (reference sequence). With random hexamers, reverse transcription was performed on about 0.45 to 1 ug of RNA. The TCR beta CDR3 was amplified by immunoSEQ multiplex PCR across 54 Vbeta, 13 Jbeta. TCRdb re-derived calls from the immunoSEQ multiplex PCR reads in MiXCR, one entry per CDR3 protein. The data show some 190,000 distinct CDR3 sequences, with approximately 94% seen just once and over 0.15% held by the top ten. Turning to this clonotype: Its matching antigen is unknown.

Sequencing targeted TCR beta in blood CD8+ and CD4+ T cells. CD8+ and CD4+ T cells were negatively isolated; TEMRA cells were FACS-enriched. Sequencing was performed on CD4+ T cells from PBMCs. The rearrangement joins TRBV30 to TRBJ2-5, with a possible D match to TRBD2 (6 bases). The receptor was isolated from a human donor with Susac syndrome. The CDR3 DNA is TGTGCCTGGGGCCTGGGGAGGGAGACCCAGTACTTC. Amino acids: CAWGLGRETQYF.